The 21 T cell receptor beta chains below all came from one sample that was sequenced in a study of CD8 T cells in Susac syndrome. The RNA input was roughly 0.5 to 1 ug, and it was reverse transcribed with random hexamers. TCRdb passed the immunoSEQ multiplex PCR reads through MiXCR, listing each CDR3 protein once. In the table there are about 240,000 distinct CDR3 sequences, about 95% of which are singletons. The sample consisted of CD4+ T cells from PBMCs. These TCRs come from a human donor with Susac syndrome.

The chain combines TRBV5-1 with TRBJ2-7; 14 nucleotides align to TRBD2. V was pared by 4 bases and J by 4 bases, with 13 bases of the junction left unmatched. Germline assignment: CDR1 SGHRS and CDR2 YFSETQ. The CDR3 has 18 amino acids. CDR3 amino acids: CASSLGLAGVPILYEQYF. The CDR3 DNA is TGCGCCAGCAGCCTGGGACTAGCGGGAGTCCCCATCCTATACGAGCAGTACTTC.

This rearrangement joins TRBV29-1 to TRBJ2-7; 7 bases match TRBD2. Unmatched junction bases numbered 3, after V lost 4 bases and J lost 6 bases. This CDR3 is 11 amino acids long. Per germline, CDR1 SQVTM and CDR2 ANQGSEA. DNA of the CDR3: TGCAGCGTTGTCGGCGGGAGCGAGCAGTACTTC. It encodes CSVVGGSEQYF.

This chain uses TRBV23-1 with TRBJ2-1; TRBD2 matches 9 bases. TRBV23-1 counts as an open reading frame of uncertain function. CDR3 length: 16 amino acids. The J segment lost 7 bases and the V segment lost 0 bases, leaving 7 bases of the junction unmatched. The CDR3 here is CASSQSISGSPNEQFF. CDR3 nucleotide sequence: TGCGCCAGCAGTCAATCGATTAGCGGGAGTCCAAATGAGCAGTTCTTC.

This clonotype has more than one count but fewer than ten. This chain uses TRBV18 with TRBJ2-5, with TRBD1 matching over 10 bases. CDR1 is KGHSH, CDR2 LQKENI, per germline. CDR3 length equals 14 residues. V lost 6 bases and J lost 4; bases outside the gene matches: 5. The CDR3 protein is CASSPGTGVETQYF. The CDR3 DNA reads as TGTGCCAGCTCGCCCGGGACAGGGGTAGAGACCCAGTACTTC.

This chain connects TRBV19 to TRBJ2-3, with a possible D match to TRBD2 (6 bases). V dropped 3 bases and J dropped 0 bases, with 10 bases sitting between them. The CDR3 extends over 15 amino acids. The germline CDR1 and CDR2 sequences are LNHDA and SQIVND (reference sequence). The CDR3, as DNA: TGTGCCAGTAGTATGGGCCTAGCGAGCACAGATACGCAGTATTTT. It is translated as CASSMGLASTDTQYF.

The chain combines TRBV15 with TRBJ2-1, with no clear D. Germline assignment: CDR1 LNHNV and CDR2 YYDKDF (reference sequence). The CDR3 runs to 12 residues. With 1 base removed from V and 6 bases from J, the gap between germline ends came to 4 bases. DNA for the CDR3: TGTGCCACCAGCAGAGTCCCCAATGAGCAGTTCTTC. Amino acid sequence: CATSRVPNEQFF.

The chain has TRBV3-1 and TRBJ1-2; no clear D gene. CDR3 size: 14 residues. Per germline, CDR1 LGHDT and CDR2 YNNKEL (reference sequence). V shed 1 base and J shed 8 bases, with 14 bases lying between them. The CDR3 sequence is CASSQADGSGGYTF. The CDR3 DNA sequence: TGTGCCAGCAGCCAAGCGGACGGCTCGGGGGGCTACACCTTC.

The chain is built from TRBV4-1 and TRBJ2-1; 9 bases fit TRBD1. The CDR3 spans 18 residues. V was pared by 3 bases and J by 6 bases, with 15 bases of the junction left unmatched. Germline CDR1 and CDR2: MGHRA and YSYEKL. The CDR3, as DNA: TGCGCCAGCAGCCAGCACATCACCGGGACAGGGAAGGGCAATGAGCAGTTCTTC. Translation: CASSQHITGTGKGNEQFF.

This CDR3 is CSARTSGRFTQYF. In DNA form, the CDR3 reads TGCAGTGCTAGAACTAGCGGGAGGTTTACGCAGTATTTT. The rearrangement uses TRBV20-1 and TRBJ2-3, with 12 bases fitting TRBD2. The ends lost 2 bases at V and 8 bases at J; junction bases unmatched: 2. This CDR3 contains 13 residues. Germline lookup yields CDR1 DFQATT and CDR2 SNEGSKA (reference sequence).

In nucleotides, the CDR3 is TGTGCCAGCAGCTTAGCAGGCGGAGGGTCGAACACTGAAGCTTTCTTT. Protein product: CASSLAGGGSNTEAFF. The chain is built from TRBV7-8 and TRBJ1-1; no firm D call. The germline gives CDR1 SGHVS, CDR2 FQNEAQ. This CDR3 region has 16 residues. Trimming cost V 0 bases and J 1 base, with 12 bases left between them.

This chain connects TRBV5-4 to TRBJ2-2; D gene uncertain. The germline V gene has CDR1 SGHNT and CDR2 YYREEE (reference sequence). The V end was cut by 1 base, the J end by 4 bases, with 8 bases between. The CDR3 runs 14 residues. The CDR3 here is CASSLPLVTGELFF. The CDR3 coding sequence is TGTGCCAGCAGCTTGCCCCTAGTCACCGGGGAGCTGTTTTTT.

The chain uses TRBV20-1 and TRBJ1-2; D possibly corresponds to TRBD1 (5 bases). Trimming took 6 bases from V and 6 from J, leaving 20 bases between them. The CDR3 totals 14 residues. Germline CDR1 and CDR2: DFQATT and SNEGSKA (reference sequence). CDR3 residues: CSALDSSVTDGYTF. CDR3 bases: TGCAGTGCCTTAGACAGTAGTGTAACGGATGGCTACACCTTC.

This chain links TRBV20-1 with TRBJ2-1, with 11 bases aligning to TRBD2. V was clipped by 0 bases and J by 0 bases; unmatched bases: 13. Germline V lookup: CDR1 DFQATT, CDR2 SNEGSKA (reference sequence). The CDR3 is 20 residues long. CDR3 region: CSARDRGASGRHSSYNEQFF. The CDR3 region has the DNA TGCAGTGCTAGAGATCGTGGGGCTAGCGGGAGGCACAGCTCCTACAATGAGCAGTTCTTC.

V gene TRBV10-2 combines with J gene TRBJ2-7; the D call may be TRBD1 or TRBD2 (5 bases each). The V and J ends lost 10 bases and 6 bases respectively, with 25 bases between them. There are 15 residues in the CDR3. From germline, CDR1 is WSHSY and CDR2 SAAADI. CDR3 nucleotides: TGCGCCACCCAGAGGGGCGTTTCGACGATCTCCGAGCAGTACTTC. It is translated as CATQRGVSTISEQYF.

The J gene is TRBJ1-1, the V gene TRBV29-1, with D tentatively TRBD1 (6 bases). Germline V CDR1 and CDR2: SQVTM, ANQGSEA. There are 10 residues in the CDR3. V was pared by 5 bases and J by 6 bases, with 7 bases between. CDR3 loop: CSVRTAEAFF. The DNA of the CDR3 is TGCAGCGTTCGGACAGCTGAAGCTTTCTTT.

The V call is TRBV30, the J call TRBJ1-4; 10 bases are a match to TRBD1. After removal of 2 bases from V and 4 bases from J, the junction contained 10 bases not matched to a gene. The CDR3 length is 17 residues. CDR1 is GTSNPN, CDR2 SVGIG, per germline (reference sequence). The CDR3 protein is CAWSIPTGGAGNEKLFF. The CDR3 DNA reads TGTGCCTGGAGTATTCCGACAGGGGGCGCTGGTAATGAAAAACTGTTTTTT.

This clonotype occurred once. CDR3 bases: TGTGCCAGCAGCGTCCGTTGGGGTCAAGATACGCAGTATTTT. Translated, it gives CASSVRWGQDTQYF. The chain is built from TRBV7-9 and TRBJ2-3; D not certain. The CDR3 is 14 amino acids. V lost 5 bases and J lost 5, with 14 bases in between. The germline gives CDR1 SEHNR, CDR2 FQNEAQ (reference sequence). The full variable domain, completed using reference TRBV7-9 and TRBJ2-3, is DTGVSQNPRHKITKRGQNVTFRCDPISEHNRLYWYRQTLGQGPEFLTYFQNEAQLEKSRLLSDRFSAERPKGSFSTLEIQRTEQGDSAMYLCASSVRWGQDTQYFGPGTRLTVL.

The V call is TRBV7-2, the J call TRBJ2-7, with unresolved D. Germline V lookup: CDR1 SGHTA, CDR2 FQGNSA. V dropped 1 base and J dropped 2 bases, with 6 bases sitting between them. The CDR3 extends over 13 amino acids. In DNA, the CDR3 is TGTGCCAGCAGCTTAGTAAAGGCCTACGAGCAGTACTTC. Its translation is CASSLVKAYEQYF. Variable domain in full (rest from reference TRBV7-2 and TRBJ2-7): GAGVSQSPSNKVTEKGKDVELRCDPISGHTALYWYRQSLGQGLEFLIYFQGNSAPDKSGLPSDRFSAERTGGSVSTLTIQRTQQEDSAVYLCASSLVKAYEQYFGPGTRLTVT.

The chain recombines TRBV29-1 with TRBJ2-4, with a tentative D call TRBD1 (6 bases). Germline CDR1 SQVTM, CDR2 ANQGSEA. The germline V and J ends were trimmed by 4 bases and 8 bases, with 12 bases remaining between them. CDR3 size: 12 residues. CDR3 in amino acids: CSVVEGGDIQYF. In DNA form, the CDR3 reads TGCAGCGTTGTGGAAGGGGGAGACATTCAGTACTTC.

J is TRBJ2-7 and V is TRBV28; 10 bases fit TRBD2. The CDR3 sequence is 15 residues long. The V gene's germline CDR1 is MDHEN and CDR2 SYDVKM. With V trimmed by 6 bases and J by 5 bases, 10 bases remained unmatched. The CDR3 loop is CASSSRGSGRNEQYF. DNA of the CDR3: TGTGCCAGCAGCTCCCGCGGTAGCGGGAGGAACGAGCAGTACTTC.

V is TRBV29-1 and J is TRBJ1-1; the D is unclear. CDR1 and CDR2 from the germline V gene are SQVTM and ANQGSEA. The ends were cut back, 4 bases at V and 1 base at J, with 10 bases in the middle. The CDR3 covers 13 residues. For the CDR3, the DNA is TGCAGCGTTGTAGCATCCCCGAACACTGAAGCTTTCTTT. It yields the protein CSVVASPNTEAFF.